These 21 T cell receptor beta chains were sequenced from one sample in a study of blood T cell repertoires in COVID-19. The protocol was immunoSEQ multiplex PCR, while the TCRdb copy is restricted to in-frame clones and leaves out a portion. In the table there are roughly 300,000 clones, roughly 86% of which are singletons. Sequencing was performed on peripheral blood. These receptors were obtained from a young man with active or convalescent COVID-19.

J is TRBJ1-1 and V is TRBV19, with 8 bases fitting TRBD1. V shed 2 bases, J shed 2 bases, and the junction held 4 bases outside the gene matches. CDR3 size: 15 residues. From germline, CDR1 is LNHDA and CDR2 SQIVND (reference sequence). CDR3 loop: CASSIRTGINTEAFF. The CDR3 DNA follows: TGTGCCAGTAGTATACGGACAGGGATAAACACTGAAGCTTTCTTT. Supplemented by reference TRBV19 and TRBJ1-1, the full variable domain reads DGGITQSPKYLFRKEGQNVTLSCEQNLNHDAMYWYRQDPGQGLRLIYYSQIVNDFQKGDIAEGYSVSREKKESFPLTVTSAQKNPTAFYLCASSIRTGINTEAFFGQGTRLTVV.

V is TRBV7-2 and J is TRBJ2-1; 8 nucleotides match TRBD2. The CDR3 consists of 14 residues. Germline values: CDR1 SGHTA, CDR2 FQGNSA. J gave up 14 bases and V 2 bases, and 11 bases lay outside the gene matches. The CDR3 sequence: CASSLQTRRGEEFF. DNA of the CDR3: TGTGCCAGCAGCTTACAAACCAGGCGGGGGGAGGAGTTCTTC.

V usage is TRBV9 and J usage is TRBJ1-6; the match to TRBD1 covers 7 bases. The CDR3 is 16 residues long. Germline V gene sequence: CDR1 SGDLS, CDR2 YYNGEE. V was pared by 2 bases and J by 0 bases, with 2 bases of the junction left unmatched. The CDR3 sequence is CASSVGQSSYNSPLHF. The CDR3 nucleotides read TGTGCCAGCAGCGTGGGACAGAGCTCCTATAATTCACCCCTCCACTTT.

The chain has TRBV4-2 and TRBJ2-3, with TRBD2 matching 11 bases. Trimming at V came to 0 bases and at J to 11 bases, leaving 4 bases not matched to a gene. From germline, CDR1 is LGHNA and CDR2 YNFKEQ. The CDR3 totals 14 residues. The CDR3 loop is CASSQEELAGVQYF. The CDR3 coding sequence is TGTGCCAGCAGCCAAGAAGAACTAGCGGGGGTGCAGTATTTT.

The chain uses TRBV7-9 and TRBJ2-2; D is possibly TRBD2 (6 bases). CDR3 length equals 17 residues. CDR1 is SEHNR, CDR2 FQNEAQ, per germline (reference sequence). V dropped 1 base and J dropped 3 bases, with 15 bases sitting between them. The CDR3 sequence: CASSLVYGGLDTGELFF. In DNA, the CDR3 is TGTGCCAGCAGCTTAGTGTACGGAGGGTTGGACACCGGGGAGCTGTTTTTT.

The chain recombines TRBV4-1 with TRBJ2-7, with 10 bases aligning to TRBD2. The CDR3 has 16 residues. The germline V gene has CDR1 MGHRA and CDR2 YSYEKL. V dropped 4 bases and J dropped 2; count of bases not matched to a gene: 8. CDR3: CASSPLGSGGTYEQYF. Here the CDR3 DNA reads TGCGCCAGCAGCCCCCTAGGTAGCGGGGGGACCTACGAGCAGTACTTC.

This chain connects TRBV6-2 or TRBV6-3 to TRBJ2-5, with 9 bases aligning to TRBD1. V dropped 5 bases and J dropped 6; count of bases not matched to a gene: 7. The germline CDR1 and CDR2 sequences are MNHEY and SVGEGT. The CDR3 is made up of 14 amino acids. CDR3 coding DNA: TGTGCCAGCAGTAACGGACAGGGGAGGAAGACCCAGTACTTC. Translating gives CASSNGQGRKTQYF.

DNA for the CDR3: TGTGCCAGCAGCCCCTTCGTGGGCCAGCGAAACACCATATATTTT. It specifies CASSPFVGQRNTIYF. The chain combines TRBV9 with TRBJ1-3, with D uncertain. Germline values: CDR1 SGDLS, CDR2 YYNGEE. V lost 4 bases and J lost 5, with 16 bases in between. This CDR3 contains 15 residues. Together with reference TRBV9 and TRBJ1-3, the CDR3 gives the full variable domain: DSGVTQTPKHLITATGQRVTLRCSPRSGDLSVYWYQQSLDQGLQFLIQYYNGEERAKGNILERFSAQQFPDLHSELNLSSLELGDSALYFCASSPFVGQRNTIYFGEGSWLTVV.

The gene calls are TRBV23-1 and TRBJ1-5; D is uncertain. TRBV23-1 is classed as an ORF, of uncertain function. This CDR3 comprises 11 residues. The V and J ends lost 4 bases and 7 bases respectively, with 5 bases between them. The CDR3 loop reads CASSPRQPQHF. The CDR3 bases are TGCGCCAGCAGTCCTCGGCAGCCCCAGCATTTT.

The CDR3 reads CASSQEFAGVGQFF. The DNA of the CDR3 is TGCGCCAGCAGCCAAGAATTTGCGGGGGTTGGGCAGTTCTTC. The chain recombines TRBV4-1 with TRBJ2-1; 7 bases align to TRBD2. This CDR3 is 14 amino acids long. V was clipped by 0 bases and J by 12 bases; unmatched bases: 8. Germline V lookup: CDR1 MGHRA, CDR2 YSYEKL.

This clone appeared once. The chain carries TRBV5-1 and TRBJ2-3, with D perhaps matching TRBD2 (6 bases). V was trimmed by 0 bases and J by 1 base, leaving 12 bases between them. The CDR3 consists of 16 residues. The germline V gene encodes CDR1 SGHRS and CDR2 YFSETQ. CDR3 amino acids: CASSLVTGGGTDTQYF. The CDR3 nucleotides read TGCGCCAGCAGCTTGGTTACAGGAGGGGGCACAGATACGCAGTATTTT.

This chain joins TRBV15 and TRBJ2-7; D is undetermined. The CDR3 has 12 residues. In germline, CDR1 is LNHNV, CDR2 YYDKDF (reference sequence). Trimming stripped 3 bases from V and 9 bases from J, with 12 bases between. The CDR3 region has the DNA TGTGCCACCAGCAGTGCCTATGGTGGGCAGTACTTC. Translating gives CATSSAYGGQYF.

CDR3 residues: CSVEVGTGTEAFF. The DNA for the CDR3 is TGCAGCGTTGAAGTGGGGACAGGCACTGAAGCTTTCTTT. This chain uses TRBV29-1 with TRBJ1-1; 8 bases agree with TRBD1. V shed 1 base, J shed 4 bases, and the junction held 2 bases outside the gene matches. In germline, CDR1 is SQVTM, CDR2 ANQGSEA. This CDR3 has 13 amino acids.

The chain couples TRBV29-1 to TRBJ2-1, with D uncertain. CDR1 and CDR2 (germline): SQVTM, ANQGSEA. Trimming removed 5 bases at V and 0 bases at J, with 23 bases between. The CDR3 has 18 amino acids. The CDR3 DNA reads TGCAGCGTTCTCCCTAAAGCCAACCCTCCAAGCTCCTACAATGAGCAGTTCTTC. It yields the protein CSVLPKANPPSSYNEQFF.

With respect to this clone: Other DNA sequences from this sample encode an identical CDR3 as well. The V call is TRBV5-1, the J call TRBJ2-2; 9 nucleotides agree with TRBD1. Germline V gene lookup returns CDR1 SGHRS and CDR2 YFSETQ. The CDR3 runs 15 residues. Unmatched junction bases numbered 2, after V lost 3 bases and J lost 2 bases. Here the CDR3 reads CASSSGQGNTGELFF. The CDR3 DNA follows: TGCGCCAGCAGCTCGGGACAGGGTAACACCGGGGAGCTGTTTTTT.

This clone was counted a single time. The V and J genes are TRBV3-1 (or the pseudogene TRBV3-2) and TRBJ1-1; no definite D call. Germline V lookup: CDR1 LGHDT, CDR2 YNNKEL (reference sequence). The germline V and J ends were trimmed by 6 bases and 5 bases, with 16 bases remaining between them. The CDR3 runs 14 residues. CDR3 sequence reads: CASRMAGFLTEAFF. The DNA of the CDR3 is TGTGCCAGCAGAATGGCGGGGTTTCTAACTGAAGCTTTCTTT.

The CDR3 DNA follows: TGTGCCAGCAGCTTAAGTGAGACACTCTATGGCTACACCTTC. Protein sequence: CASSLSETLYGYTF. V usage is TRBV7-8 and J usage is TRBJ1-2; D gene uncertain. The CDR3 runs 14 residues. Trimming left V 2 bases short and J 4 bases short, with 11 bases between. Germline V lookup: CDR1 SGHVS, CDR2 FQNEAQ. The whole variable domain, filled in from reference TRBV7-8 and TRBJ1-2, reads GAGVSQSPRYKVAKRGQDVALRCDPISGHVSLFWYQQALGQGPEFLTYFQNEAQLDKSGLPSDRFFAERPEGSVSTLKIQRTQQEDSAVYLCASSLSETLYGYTFGSGTRLTVV.

The V and J genes are TRBV15 and TRBJ2-3; a weak D match, TRBD1 (5 bases). The CDR3 consists of 16 residues. Trimming left V 4 bases short and J 0 bases short, with 14 bases between. CDR1 is LNHNV and CDR2 is YYDKDF in the germline V gene (reference sequence). The CDR3 region is CATSKTGSTSTDTQYF. CDR3 sequence (DNA): TGTGCCACCAGCAAAACAGGCTCTACAAGCACAGATACGCAGTATTTT. The variable domain in full, completed from reference TRBV15 and TRBJ2-3, reads DAMVIQNPRYQVTQFGKPVTLSCSQTLNHNVMYWYQQKSSQAPKLLFHYYDKDFNNEADTPDNFQSRRPNTSFCFLDIRSPGLGDTAMYLCATSKTGSTSTDTQYFGPGTRLTVL.

The chain is built from TRBV4-2 and TRBJ2-5, with 13 bases identical to TRBD2. This CDR3 spans 17 amino acids. After removal of 2 bases from V and 5 bases from J, the junction contained 8 bases not matched to a gene. Germline V lookup: CDR1 LGHNA, CDR2 YNFKEQ. The CDR3, as DNA: TGTGCCAGCAGCCAACATACTAGCGGGGGGGCCTTGGAGACCCAGTACTTC. Translated: CASSQHTSGGALETQYF.

This clone was detected once. The sample carries other DNA sequences with the same CDR3. V is TRBV5-1 and J is TRBJ2-7; 8 positions match TRBD1. The CDR3 loop spans 14 amino acids. Germline values: CDR1 SGHRS, CDR2 YFSETQ. Germline trimming cut 2 bases from V and 1 base from J; bases unmatched to any gene: 2. In DNA, the CDR3 is TGCGCCAGCAGCTTTACAGGGGGATCCTACGAGCAGTACTTC. This translates into CASSFTGGSYEQYF.

The count of this clone is one. V and J are TRBV4-2 and TRBJ2-2; TRBD2 matches at 7 bases. The germline gives CDR1 LGHNA, CDR2 YNFKEQ. V was clipped by 2 bases and J by 6 bases; unmatched bases: 3. This CDR3 region has 14 residues. In DNA form, the CDR3 reads TGTGCCAGCAGCCAACCGACTAGCCCCGGGGAGCTGTTTTTT. It encodes CASSQPTSPGELFF.